The clone carrying this T cell receptor (beta chain) was detected only a few times. This specimen belongs to a study of T cells in Graves' hyperthyroidism and ophthalmopathy. What was amplified from RNA transcripts were TCR beta CDR3 regions. The HTBI primer set drove a first-round RT-PCR of the TCR CDR3. TCRdb reprocessed the multiplex PCR reads with MiXCR, giving one entry per CDR3 protein. In the table there are about 840,000 distinct CDR3 sequences, over 35% of which are singletons. Germline loops: CDR1 MNHEY, CDR2 SVGAGI. Trimming pared 5 bases from V and 9 bases from J, leaving 11 bases between. The CDR3 length is 12 residues.

The chain couples TRBV6-5 to TRBJ1-5; D unresolved. This TCR derives from a man younger than 35 with Graves' hyperthyroidism. Sequencing was carried out using blood. CDR3 protein: CASSSPTGPQHF. The DNA for the CDR3 is TGTGCCAGCAGTAGTCCGACGGGGCCCCAGCATTTT.